One and the same sample provided the 31 T cell receptor beta chains below, sequenced in a study of shared clonotypes between healthy human individuals. Produced via immunoSEQ multiplex PCR; TCRdb's table is partial and in-frame only. The table has about 2.4 million clones, about 92% seen once. The sequencing input was naive CD4+ T cells sorted from blood. Subset here: CD45RA+ positively selected. These receptors originate from a young man in good health.

The chain is built from TRBV30 and TRBJ1-3; no clear D. The V gene's germline CDR1 is GTSNPN and CDR2 SVGIG (reference sequence). Trimming took 1 base from V and 0 from J, leaving 7 bases between them. CDR3 length: 14 residues. Here the CDR3 reads CAWSELLSGNTIYF. The CDR3, as DNA: TGTGCCTGGAGTGAATTACTCTCTGGAAACACCATATATTTT.

To note about this clone: Different DNA sequences within this sample yield the same CDR3. This sequence joins TRBV5-1 and TRBJ2-1, with D unresolved. Germline CDR1 SGHRS, CDR2 YFSETQ. This CDR3 has 12 amino acids. Trimming removed 0 bases from V and 5 bases from J, with 3 bases in between. Here the CDR3 DNA reads TGCGCCAGCAGCTTGGGAGACAATGAGCAGTTCTTC. Translated: CASSLGDNEQFF.

In DNA, the CDR3 is TGTGCCAGCAGTGGCGGAGGTGACTACGAGCAGTACTTC. This gives the protein CASSGGGDYEQYF. The chain joins TRBV2 to TRBJ2-7, with D perhaps TRBD2 (5 bases). V was trimmed by 4 bases and J by 3 bases, leaving 10 bases between them. Germline loops: CDR1 SNHLY, CDR2 FYNNEI. There are 13 residues in the CDR3.

This chain uses TRBV7-2 with TRBJ2-4; TRBD1 matches at 7 bases. Germline CDR1 SGHTA, CDR2 FQGNSA. The junction had 3 bases not matched to a gene; V was cut back by 0 bases and J by 4 bases. This CDR3 comprises 15 residues. CDR3 coding DNA: TGTGCCAGCAGCTTAGCTGGGGACAGTAAAAACATTCAGTACTTC. Amino acids: CASSLAGDSKNIQYF.

The V call is TRBV9, the J call TRBJ2-2; no clear D. With 4 bases removed from V and 1 base from J, the gap between germline ends came to 8 bases. Germline-derived CDR1 and CDR2 are SGDLS and YYNGEE. This CDR3 is 14 amino acids long. CDR3 amino acids: CASSSDVNTGELFF. In DNA form, the CDR3 reads TGTGCCAGCAGCTCGGACGTGAACACCGGGGAGCTGTTTTTT.

The rearrangement uses TRBV10-2 and TRBJ2-6; the D gene is possibly TRBD1 (6 bases). Germline V gene data show CDR1 as WSHSY and CDR2 as SAAADI. The CDR3 length is 14 residues. The V and J ends lost 10 bases and 1 base respectively, with 11 bases between them. The chain's CDR3 is CATITGSGANVLTF. In DNA, the CDR3 is TGCGCCACCATCACAGGGTCTGGGGCCAACGTCCTGACTTTC.

This chain links TRBV19 with TRBJ2-7; a weak D match, TRBD1 (6 bases). Per the germline V gene, CDR1 is LNHDA and CDR2 is SQIVND (reference sequence). CDR3 length equals 14 residues. The germline V and J ends were trimmed by 0 bases and 5 bases, with 11 bases remaining between them. CDR3 region: CASSIDLNRDEQYF. The CDR3 DNA reads as TGTGCCAGTAGTATAGATCTAAACAGGGACGAGCAGTACTTC.

As regards this clone: The same CDR3 is also encoded by other DNA sequences in this sample. This chain uses TRBV19 with TRBJ1-5, with D unresolved. There are 14 residues in the CDR3. The germline gives CDR1 LNHDA, CDR2 SQIVND (reference sequence). The V end lost 1 base, the J end lost 0 bases, and 4 bases lay between the germline ends. DNA of the CDR3: TGTGCCAGTAGTATAGCAGATAGCAATCAGCCCCAGCATTTT. Its protein is CASSIADSNQPQHF.

The rearrangement joins TRBV2 to TRBJ2-2, with D perhaps TRBD1 or TRBD2 (6 bases each). Germline V CDR1 and CDR2: SNHLY, FYNNEI. Trimming left V 8 bases short and J 5 bases short, with 15 bases between. The CDR3 covers 14 residues. The CDR3 DNA reads as TGTGCCAGCGGTAACGGGGGCCTTACCGGGGAGCTGTTTTTT. Protein product: CASGNGGLTGELFF. The full variable domain, rest sourced from reference TRBV2 and TRBJ2-2, is EPEVTQTPSHQVTQMGQEVILRCVPISNHLYFYWYRQILGQKVEFLVSFYNNEISEKSEIFDDQFSVERPDGSNFTLKIRSTKLEDSAMYFCASGNGGLTGELFFGEGSRLTVL.

As for this clone: The sample holds other DNA sequences that translate to the same CDR3. This CDR3 reads CASRLAGYEQYF. The CDR3 DNA reads as TGTGCCAGCAGACTAGCGGGCTACGAGCAGTACTTC. The chain combines TRBV2 with TRBJ2-7; 9 bases match TRBD2. CDR1 SNHLY and CDR2 FYNNEI come from the germline V gene. This CDR3 comprises 12 residues. V lost 6 bases and J lost 3; bases outside the gene matches: 0.

Of note for this clone: Other DNA sequences in the sample encode the same CDR3. This chain uses TRBV19 with TRBJ1-1; unclear D gene. V was pared by 1 base and J by 3 bases, with 6 bases between. The CDR3 consists of 13 residues. The germline CDR1 and CDR2 sequences are LNHDA and SQIVND (reference sequence). CDR3 DNA sequence: TGTGCCAGTAGTATAGGTAGGGACACTGAAGCTTTCTTT. It yields the protein CASSIGRDTEAFF.

This clone has a single count. J is TRBJ1-1 and V is TRBV4-1; 9 nucleotides line up with TRBD1. Germline loops: CDR1 MGHRA, CDR2 YSYEKL. With 6 bases clipped from V and 4 bases from J, the junction kept 6 bases outside the gene matches. CDR3 length: 14 amino acids. CDR3 nucleotides: TGCGCCAGCAGTCGCGGACAGGGGTCCACTGAAGCTTTCTTT. This encodes CASSRGQGSTEAFF.

The V gene is TRBV9, the J gene TRBJ1-2; possible D gene TRBD1, 6 bases. V was cut by 0 bases and J by 4 bases, with 19 bases left in between. This CDR3 has 17 amino acids. CDR1 is SGDLS, CDR2 YYNGEE, per germline. This chain's CDR3 is CASSVDRRGTTVYGYTF. The CDR3 region has the DNA TGTGCCAGCAGCGTAGATCGTAGGGGGACAACCGTCTATGGCTACACCTTC. The full variable domain, with the rest looked up from reference TRBV9 and TRBJ1-2, is DSGVTQTPKHLITATGQRVTLRCSPRSGDLSVYWYQQSLDQGLQFLIQYYNGEERAKGNILERFSAQQFPDLHSELNLSSLELGDSALYFCASSVDRRGTTVYGYTFGSGTRLTVV.

The genes are TRBV4-3 and TRBJ2-3, with a possible D match to TRBD2 (6 bases). This CDR3 region has 16 residues. Trimming pared 0 bases from V and 3 bases from J, leaving 13 bases between. Germline CDR1 and CDR2: LGHNA and YSLEER. The CDR3 region is CASSQDVAGRTDTQYF. The CDR3 DNA reads TGCGCCAGCAGCCAAGATGTAGCAGGGAGGACAGATACGCAGTATTTT.

The rearrangement links TRBV6-5 to TRBJ1-5, with D tentatively TRBD1 (5 bases). V lost 6 bases and J lost 7, with 16 bases in between. The CDR3 loop spans 14 amino acids. CDR1 and CDR2 from the germline V gene are MNHEY and SVGAGI. CDR3 nucleotide sequence: TGTGCCAGCAGACCTTCCGGGGGGGGACAGCCCCAGCATTTT. Amino acid sequence: CASRPSGGGQPQHF.

The CDR3 spells CAISDIVDSFFTDTQYF. The DNA for the CDR3 is TGTGCCATCAGTGACATTGTGGACAGCTTTTTCACAGATACGCAGTATTTT. This rearrangement joins TRBV10-3 to TRBJ2-3; D perhaps matches TRBD1 (6 bases). Germline V gene sequence: CDR1 ENHRY, CDR2 SYGVKD. The ends were cut back, 3 bases at V and 2 bases at J, with 18 bases in the middle. CDR3 size: 17 residues.

This sequence joins TRBV19 and TRBJ2-7; 9 positions agree with TRBD2. This CDR3 has 16 residues. Trimming took 5 bases from V and 4 from J; bases not matched to a gene: 12. Looked up from germline, CDR1 is LNHDA and CDR2 is SQIVND (reference sequence). The CDR3 DNA follows: TGTGCCAGTAGTTCGGCGGCGGGAGGGTCGCCTTACGAGCAGTACTTC. It translates to CASSSAAGGSPYEQYF.

The CDR3 protein is CASSLSLWPGGESYNSPLHF. CDR3 sequence (DNA): TGTGCCAGCAGTTTATCCTTGTGGCCAGGCGGTGAGTCCTATAATTCACCCCTCCACTTT. The rearrangement uses TRBV27 and TRBJ1-6; no reliable D call. Germline CDR1 MNHEY, CDR2 SMNVEV (reference sequence). The CDR3 extends over 20 amino acids. V was cut by 0 bases and J by 1 base, with 19 bases left in between.

Worth noting for this clone: This same CDR3 is encoded by further DNA sequences in the sample. The gene calls are TRBV18 and TRBJ2-7, with D possibly matching TRBD2 (6 bases). Germline CDR1 and CDR2: KGHSH and LQKENI. The CDR3 loop spans 14 amino acids. The germline V and J ends were trimmed by 2 bases and 3 bases, with 11 bases remaining between them. The CDR3 nucleotides are TGTGCCAGCTCACCAGGGACTGAGAGCTACGAGCAGTACTTC. This encodes CASSPGTESYEQYF.

V and J are TRBV19 and TRBJ1-2; D gene unclear. The CDR3 sequence is 15 residues long. Trimming removed 3 bases from V and 1 base from J, with 12 bases in between. Germline assignment: CDR1 LNHDA and CDR2 SQIVND (reference sequence). The CDR3 reads CASSIINSFNYGYTF. CDR3 DNA sequence: TGTGCCAGTAGTATCATCAATAGCTTTAACTATGGCTACACCTTC.

This chain joins TRBV5-4 and TRBJ2-2, with a possible D match to TRBD2 (6 bases). V lost 0 bases and J 4 bases, leaving 16 bases between the germline ends. The length of the CDR3 is 17 residues. Germline values: CDR1 SGHNT, CDR2 YYREEE (reference sequence). CDR3 amino acids: CASSLAGGTRSTGELFF. The CDR3 DNA sequence: TGTGCCAGCAGCTTGGCCGGAGGGACCCGAAGCACCGGGGAGCTGTTTTTT.

In this sample, this clone turned up once. V and J are TRBV16 and TRBJ2-4; the D is unclear. Germline loops: CDR1 KGHSY, CDR2 FQNENV. V was cut by 0 bases and J by 6 bases, with 6 bases left in between. The CDR3 is made up of 13 amino acids. CDR3 coding DNA: TGTGCCAGCAGCCAATCTTCGGGAAACATTCAGTACTTC. Protein: CASSQSSGNIQYF.

This clone appeared a single time. This CDR3 is CASSPGQGPYEQYF. In DNA, the CDR3 is TGTGCCAGCAGCCCTGGACAGGGTCCCTACGAGCAGTACTTC. This sequence joins TRBV7-9 and TRBJ2-5; 8 bases are shared with TRBD1. The J call may be mistaken, given a closer DNA end match to TRBJ2-7. Germline values: CDR1 SEHNR, CDR2 FQNEAQ (reference sequence). The CDR3 spans 14 residues.

The chain combines TRBV19 with TRBJ2-3, with TRBD2 identical over 8 bases. From germline, CDR1 is LNHDA and CDR2 SQIVND (reference sequence). The CDR3 spans 16 residues. Germline trimming cut 1 base from V and 4 bases from J; bases unmatched to any gene: 7. The CDR3 spells CASSIGASGGSDTQYF. CDR3 in DNA: TGTGCCAGTAGTATAGGTGCGAGCGGGGGTTCAGATACGCAGTATTTT.

V and J are TRBV18 and TRBJ1-2; D is unresolved. Germline CDR1 and CDR2: KGHSH and LQKENI. Deletions cut 5 bases from V and 2 bases from J, with 9 bases between. The CDR3 extends over 13 amino acids. CDR3: CASSSQLNYGYTF. The CDR3 DNA reads TGTGCCAGCTCATCGCAACTAAACTATGGCTACACCTTC.

The V and J genes are TRBV10-3 and TRBJ1-1, with D maybe TRBD1 (6 bases). V gave up 9 bases and J gave up 6 bases, with 20 bases separating them. CDR1 ENHRY and CDR2 SYGVKD come from the germline V gene. This CDR3 has 14 amino acids. DNA of the CDR3: TGTGCCATTTCACTTACGGGGGGCTTGGCTGAAGCTTTCTTT. Its protein is CAISLTGGLAEAFF.

The genes are TRBV29-1 and TRBJ2-1; 8 nucleotides agree with TRBD2. With V trimmed by 5 bases and J by 2 bases, 5 bases remained unmatched. Germline lookup yields CDR1 SQVTM and CDR2 ANQGSEA. This CDR3 contains 14 residues. Here the CDR3 DNA reads TGCAGCGTTACCCGACTAGCGACCTACAATGAGCAGTTCTTC. This gives the protein CSVTRLATYNEQFF.

The V and J genes are TRBV6-1 and TRBJ2-1; D is perhaps TRBD1 (6 bases). The germline V gene encodes CDR1 MNHNS and CDR2 SASEGT. The V end lost 6 bases, the J end lost 8 bases, and 14 bases lay between the germline ends. The CDR3 runs to 13 residues. The DNA for the CDR3 is TGTGCCAGCAGCTCGGGGCAGGGGTATGAGCAGTTCTTC. This translates into CASSSGQGYEQFF.

The gene calls are TRBV27 and TRBJ1-5; 7 bases match TRBD1. The CDR3 loop spans 15 amino acids. The J segment lost 0 bases and the V segment lost 6 bases, leaving 5 bases of the junction unmatched. CDR1 MNHEY and CDR2 SMNVEV come from the germline V gene (reference sequence). The CDR3 sequence: CASSAGTVSNQPQHF. CDR3 sequence (DNA): TGTGCCAGCAGCGCCGGGACAGTTAGCAATCAGCCCCAGCATTTT.

The chain uses TRBV10-3 and TRBJ1-1; TRBD1 might be the D (5 bases). Looked up from germline, CDR1 is ENHRY and CDR2 is SYGVKD. The CDR3 is 14 amino acids. Trimming cost V 11 bases and J 0 bases, with 16 bases left between them. The DNA of the CDR3 is TGTGCCTCCCGGGAGGGGTCGGTGAACACTGAAGCTTTCTTT. It encodes CASREGSVNTEAFF.

V and J are TRBV29-1 and TRBJ2-1; 8 bases agree with TRBD2. Looked up from germline, CDR1 is SQVTM and CDR2 is ANQGSEA. V trimming: 6 bases; J trimming: 5 bases; junction bases outside the gene matches: 9. The CDR3 contains 14 residues. The CDR3: CSVRRGGKDNEQFF. For the CDR3, the DNA is TGCAGCGTCAGACGGGGGGGGAAGGACAATGAGCAGTTCTTC.